This is a list of T cell receptor beta chains from one sample in a study of blood T cell repertoires in COVID-19. TCRdb's table, derived via immunoSEQ multiplex PCR, lists solely in-frame clones and lacks some. The sample has about 180,000 clones; 85% to 90% are singletons. Sequenced: peripheral blood. The receptors were sampled from a person between 65 and 79 years old with COVID-19, enrolled during active disease. CDR3s include the opening cysteine and the closing phenylalanine or tryptophan. Fields, in order: CDR3 length, clone size, D gene, J gene, V gene, CDR3 DNA, CDR3 protein. A D gene is named only where the DNA matches it firmly. The size entry is marked missing in some rows and otherwise reads once, few, many or a size class.

length: 18
size: .
D: TRBD1
J: TRBJ2-2
V: TRBV9
DNA: TGTGCCAGCAGCAGATTGGACAGGGGGGCATCTTATAGCGGGGAGCTGTTTTTT
CDR3: CASSRLDRGASYSGELFF

length: 15
size: .
D: .
J: TRBJ2-2
V: TRBV28
DNA: TGTGCCAGCAGCTCCCGAGCGAGGAACACCGGGGAGCTGTTTTTT
CDR3: CASSSRARNTGELFF

length: 14
size: .
D: .
J: TRBJ2-3
V: TRBV11-3
DNA: TGTGCCAGTGCCGGCGGGGCCAGCACAGATACGCAGTATTTT
CDR3: CASAGGASTDTQYF

length: 14
size: once
D: TRBD2
J: TRBJ2-2
V: TRBV19
DNA: TGTGCCAGTAGGTGGAGCGGGGGGACCGGGGAGCTGTTTTTT
CDR3: CASRWSGGTGELFF

length: 19
size: .
D: TRBD1
J: TRBJ1-5
V: TRBV6-1
DNA: TGTGCCAGCAGTGGTGACTCCGACAGGGGTCGGAGGGGCAATCAGCCCCAGCATTTT
CDR3: CASSGDSDRGRRGNQPQHF

length: 18
size: .
D: TRBD1
J: TRBJ2-7
V: TRBV3-1/TRBV3-2
DNA: TGTGCCAGCAGCCCCAACCCGGCCGACAGGGGGCATTCCTACGAGCAGTACTTC
CDR3: CASSPNPADRGHSYEQYF

length: 15
size: .
D: .
J: TRBJ1-5
V: TRBV28
DNA: TGTGCCAGCAGTTTGCCAGGGAAAAGCAATCAGCCCCAGCATTTT
CDR3: CASSLPGKSNQPQHF

length: 17
size: .
D: TRBD2
J: TRBJ2-1
V: TRBV5-3
DNA: TGTGCCAGAAGCTTGCATGGCGGCGGGGGGGAGTGCAATGAGCAGTTCTTC
CDR3: CARSLHGGGGECNEQFF

length: 17
size: once
D: TRBD2
J: TRBJ2-3
V: TRBV7-6
DNA: TGTGCCAGCAGCTTGGGACTAGCGGGGCTTAGCACAGATACGCAGTATTTT
CDR3: CASSLGLAGLSTDTQYF

length: 13
size: .
D: .
J: TRBJ1-1
V: TRBV7-2
DNA: TGTGCCAGCAGCTTTCTAGGGGTGACTGAAGCTTTCTTT
CDR3: CASSFLGVTEAFF

length: 12
size: .
D: .
J: TRBJ2-4
V: TRBV2
DNA: TGTGCCAGCGGGAGTTCCAAAAACATTCAGTACTTC
CDR3: CASGSSKNIQYF

length: 15
size: .
D: TRBD1
J: TRBJ1-1
V: TRBV5-5
DNA: TGTGCCAGCAGCTTTTTCACAGGGGGGAACACTGAAGCTTTCTTT
CDR3: CASSFFTGGNTEAFF

length: 11
size: .
D: TRBD1
J: TRBJ1-1
V: TRBV3-1/TRBV3-2
DNA: TGTGCCAGCACGGGAGGGGGCGGAGCTTTCTTT
CDR3: CASTGGGGAFF

length: 16
size: .
D: TRBD2
J: TRBJ2-1
V: TRBV5-1
DNA: TGCGCCAGCAGCAAAGGACTAGCGGGAGAAAGAAATGAGCAGTTCTTC
CDR3: CASSKGLAGERNEQFF

length: 15
size: .
D: TRBD2
J: TRBJ2-7
V: TRBV7-2
DNA: TGTGCCAGCAGGATAGGGCGGGGGGGGTCCTACGAGCAGTACTTC
CDR3: CASRIGRGGSYEQYF

length: 16
size: .
D: TRBD2
J: TRBJ2-4
V: TRBV28
DNA: TGTGCCAGCAGTTTATGGCGGGAGGGCCTCAAAAACATTCAGTACTTC
CDR3: CASSLWREGLKNIQYF

length: 15
size: .
D: TRBD1
J: TRBJ2-1
V: TRBV9
DNA: TGTGCCAGCAGCGCTTCAGGGGGCGCTTACAATGAGCAGTTCTTC
CDR3: CASSASGGAYNEQFF

length: 14
size: .
D: TRBD1
J: TRBJ1-4
V: TRBV2
DNA: TGTGCCAGCAGCGGTGGGACAGTTCTGGAAAAACTGTTTTTT
CDR3: CASSGGTVLEKLFF

length: 15
size: .
D: .
J: TRBJ2-3
V: TRBV4-3
DNA: TGCGCCAGCAGCCAAGAGGGCAGTGGCACGGATACGCAGTATTTT
CDR3: CASSQEGSGTDTQYF

length: 14
size: .
D: .
J: TRBJ2-1
V: TRBV9
DNA: TGTGCCAGCAGCTTGCGGGGGCCGTACAATGAGCAGTTCTTC
CDR3: CASSLRGPYNEQFF

length: 15
size: .
D: TRBD1
J: TRBJ2-2
V: TRBV19
DNA: TGTGCCAGTGGCGCCGCTCGGGACAGTACTTCGGAGCTGTTTTTT
CDR3: CASGAARDSTSELFF

length: 15
size: .
D: TRBD1
J: TRBJ1-6
V: TRBV3-1/TRBV3-2
DNA: TGTGCCAGCAGCCATCGAACAGGGGGCGTTGGGCCCCTCCACTTT
CDR3: CASSHRTGGVGPLHF

length: 15
size: .
D: TRBD1
J: TRBJ1-1
V: TRBV7-9
DNA: TGTGCCAGCAGCTCCTCACAGGGGGGAAACACTGAAGCTTTCTTT
CDR3: CASSSSQGGNTEAFF

length: 15
size: .
D: .
J: TRBJ1-2
V: TRBV3-1/TRBV3-2
DNA: TGTGCCAGCAGCCACCAAAAAACAGGGTCCAATGGCTACACCTTC
CDR3: CASSHQKTGSNGYTF

length: 16
size: .
D: TRBD1
J: TRBJ1-2
V: TRBV13
DNA: TGTGCCAGCAGCGGATGGGACAGGGGGCGCGTCTATGGCTACACCTTC
CDR3: CASSGWDRGRVYGYTF

length: 12
size: .
D: .
J: TRBJ1-1
V: TRBV7-9
DNA: TGTGCCAGCAGCACAGAACACGGTGAAGCTTTCTTT
CDR3: CASSTEHGEAFF

length: 15
size: few
D: .
J: TRBJ2-7
V: TRBV2
DNA: TGTGCCAGCAGCCCAAACCTTGGACAGTTTGGCGAGCAGTACTTC
CDR3: CASSPNLGQFGEQYF

length: 15
size: .
D: TRBD2
J: TRBJ2-3
V: TRBV11-3
DNA: TGTGCCAGCAGTTTTAGCGGGAGCGGTCCAGATACGCAGTATTTT
CDR3: CASSFSGSGPDTQYF

length: 16
size: .
D: .
J: TRBJ2-1
V: TRBV7-9
DNA: TGTGCCAGCAGACTTCCCGGGACAGCGCAGACTAGTGGGCAGTTCTTC
CDR3: CASRLPGTAQTSGQFF

length: 14
size: .
D: TRBD1
J: TRBJ1-4
V: TRBV7-8
DNA: TGTGCCAGCAGCCGGGGACAGGGGAGCGAAAAACTGTTTTTT
CDR3: CASSRGQGSEKLFF

length: 14
size: .
D: TRBD1
J: TRBJ1-3
V: TRBV27
DNA: TGTGCCAGCACCGACAGGGCAGCTGGAAACACCATATATTTT
CDR3: CASTDRAAGNTIYF

length: 13
size: once
D: .
J: TRBJ1-5
V: TRBV6-6
DNA: TGTGCCAGCAGTTTTTGGGAGGTTCAGCCCCAGCATTTT
CDR3: CASSFWEVQPQHF

length: 16
size: once
D: .
J: TRBJ1-5
V: TRBV28
DNA: TGTGCCAGCAGTCCCGGAGGAGGCATACGCAATCAGCCCCAGCATTTT
CDR3: CASSPGGGIRNQPQHF

length: 18
size: .
D: TRBD1
J: TRBJ1-4
V: TRBV23-1
DNA: TGCGCCAGCAGTCATAGTCTTCTCCAGGGGGGAAGAGGGAAAAAACTGTTTTTT
CDR3: CASSHSLLQGGRGKKLFF

length: 13
size: .
D: TRBD1
J: TRBJ1-2
V: TRBV7-2
DNA: TGTGCCAGCAGCTCGCGACAGGGGAATGGCTACACCTTC
CDR3: CASSSRQGNGYTF

length: 13
size: .
D: .
J: TRBJ1-4
V: TRBV15
DNA: TGTGCCACCAGCAGAGATTTGCAGGAAAAACTGTTTTTT
CDR3: CATSRDLQEKLFF

length: 14
size: .
D: TRBD1
J: TRBJ1-6
V: TRBV3-1/TRBV3-2
DNA: TGTGCCAGCAGCGGGGACAGAGTTAATTCACCCCTCCACTTT
CDR3: CASSGDRVNSPLHF

length: 19
size: .
D: .
J: TRBJ2-2
V: TRBV7-2
DNA: TGTGCCAGCAGCTTAGCGCGGTGGAGGGGGCGCGAGGTCACCGGGGAGCTGTTTTTT
CDR3: CASSLARWRGREVTGELFF

length: 15
size: .
D: TRBD2
J: TRBJ2-7
V: TRBV5-1
DNA: TGCGCCAGCAGCCTTCGGCCTAGCGGGACCTACGAGCAGTACTTC
CDR3: CASSLRPSGTYEQYF

length: 12
size: once
D: .
J: TRBJ2-5
V: TRBV19
DNA: TGTGCCAGTAGTCTCGCAGGCAAGATCCAGTACTTC
CDR3: CASSLAGKIQYF

length: 15
size: .
D: .
J: TRBJ2-2
V: TRBV11-3
DNA: TGTGCCAGCAGCTTGGGGCCGGCAAACACCGGGGAGCTGTTTTTT
CDR3: CASSLGPANTGELFF

length: 15
size: .
D: TRBD1
J: TRBJ1-1
V: TRBV5-1
DNA: TGCGCCAGCAGCCCGAGGGGGCGGACGAACACTGAAGCTTTCTTT
CDR3: CASSPRGRTNTEAFF

length: 17
size: .
D: .
J: TRBJ2-1
V: TRBV4-2
DNA: TGTGCCAGCAGCCAAGAATTTGCCGGAATCCAGGGCAATGAGCAGTTCTTC
CDR3: CASSQEFAGIQGNEQFF

length: 16
size: .
D: .
J: TRBJ1-2
V: TRBV13
DNA: TGTGCCAGCAGCTTAGTAACCGGTGAAGGGGACTATGGCTACACCTTC
CDR3: CASSLVTGEGDYGYTF

length: 16
size: .
D: TRBD2
J: TRBJ2-5
V: TRBV11-2
DNA: TGTGCCAGCAGCTTATGGGCTAGCGGGAGGGGAGAGACCCAGTACTTC
CDR3: CASSLWASGRGETQYF

length: 14
size: .
D: TRBD2
J: TRBJ2-7
V: TRBV6-5
DNA: TGTGCCAGCAGCCCCGGGACTAGAGGCTACGAGCAGTACTTC
CDR3: CASSPGTRGYEQYF

length: 15
size: .
D: TRBD1
J: TRBJ2-2
V: TRBV19
DNA: TGTGCCAGTAGTAGGGGACAGGGGTACACCGGGGAGCTGTTTTTT
CDR3: CASSRGQGYTGELFF

length: 13
size: .
D: TRBD1
J: TRBJ2-7
V: TRBV28
DNA: TGTGCCAGCAGTGAACCGGACAGGAACGAGCAGTACTTC
CDR3: CASSEPDRNEQYF

length: 16
size: .
D: TRBD1
J: TRBJ1-6
V: TRBV2
DNA: TGTGCCAGCAGACGGGACAGGAGCTCCTATAATTCACCCCTCCACTTT
CDR3: CASRRDRSSYNSPLHF

length: 16
size: few
D: TRBD1
J: TRBJ1-2
V: TRBV6-2/TRBV6-3
DNA: TGTGCCAGCAGTCCGTCCGGGACAGGGGGCAACTATGGCTACACCTTC
CDR3: CASSPSGTGGNYGYTF